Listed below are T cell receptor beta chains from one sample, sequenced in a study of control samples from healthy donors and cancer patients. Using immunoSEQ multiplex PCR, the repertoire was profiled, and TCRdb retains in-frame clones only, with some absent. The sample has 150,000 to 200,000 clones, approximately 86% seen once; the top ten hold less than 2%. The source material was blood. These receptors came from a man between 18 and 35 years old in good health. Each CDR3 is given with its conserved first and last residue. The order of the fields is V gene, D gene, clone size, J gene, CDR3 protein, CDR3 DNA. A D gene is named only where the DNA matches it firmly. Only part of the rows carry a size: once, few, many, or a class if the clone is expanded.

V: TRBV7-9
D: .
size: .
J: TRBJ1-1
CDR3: CASSRLAGAFF
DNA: TGTGCCAGCAGCCGTCTAGCCGGAGCTTTCTTT

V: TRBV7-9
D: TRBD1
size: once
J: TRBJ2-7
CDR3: CASSLVGQPYEQYF
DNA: TGTGCCAGCAGCTTAGTGGGACAGCCATACGAGCAGTACTTC

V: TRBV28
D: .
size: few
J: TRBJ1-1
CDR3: CASSLIVGQKNTEAFF
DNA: TGTGCCAGCAGTTTAATTGTTGGGCAGAAGAACACTGAAGCTTTCTTT

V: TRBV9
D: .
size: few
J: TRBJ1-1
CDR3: CASSLLPGEAFF
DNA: TGTGCCAGCAGCCTCCTGCCGGGGGAGGCTTTCTTT

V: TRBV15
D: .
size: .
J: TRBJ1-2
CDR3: CATSRGQLRGYTF
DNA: TGTGCCACCAGCAGAGGACAGTTGCGAGGCTACACCTTC

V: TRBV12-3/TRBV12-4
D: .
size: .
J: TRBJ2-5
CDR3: CASSLGGAETQYF
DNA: TGTGCCAGCAGTTTGGGGGGGGCAGAGACCCAGTACTTC

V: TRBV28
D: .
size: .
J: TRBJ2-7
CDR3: CASSQKGLLHYEQYF
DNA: TGTGCCAGCAGTCAGAAGGGACTTTTACACTACGAGCAGTACTTC

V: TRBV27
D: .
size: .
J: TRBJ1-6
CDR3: CASSTRGNSPLHF
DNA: TGTGCCAGCAGTACACGAGGGAATTCACCCCTCCACTTT

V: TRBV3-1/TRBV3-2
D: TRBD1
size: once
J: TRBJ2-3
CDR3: CASSPPGTGIEDTQYF
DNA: TGTGCCAGCAGCCCCCCCGGGACAGGGATCGAAGATACGCAGTATTTT

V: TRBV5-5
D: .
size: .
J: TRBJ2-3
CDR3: CASSLGAITTDTQYF
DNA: TGTGCCAGCAGCTTGGGAGCGATCACCACAGATACGCAGTATTTT

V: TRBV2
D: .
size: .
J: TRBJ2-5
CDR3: CASSSGDGGRETQYF
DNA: TGTGCCAGCAGTTCCGGGGACGGGGGCCGGGAGACCCAGTACTTC

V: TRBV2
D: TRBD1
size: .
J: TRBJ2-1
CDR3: CASSEWQGVEQFF
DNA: TGTGCCAGCAGTGAGTGGCAGGGGGTTGAGCAGTTCTTC

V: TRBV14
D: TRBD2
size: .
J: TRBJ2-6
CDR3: CASSPRLAGHSGANVLTF
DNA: TGTGCCAGCAGCCCCCGTCTAGCGGGGCACTCTGGGGCCAACGTCCTGACTTTC

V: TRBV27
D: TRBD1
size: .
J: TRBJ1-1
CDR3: CASSPFDRGYTEAFF
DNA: TGTGCCAGCAGTCCCTTCGACAGGGGATACACTGAAGCTTTCTTT

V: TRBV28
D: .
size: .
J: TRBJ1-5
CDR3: CASSSRYSNQPQHF
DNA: TGTGCCAGCAGTTCCCGATATAGCAATCAGCCCCAGCATTTT

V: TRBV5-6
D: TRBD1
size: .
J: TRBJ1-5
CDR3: CASSPRQGRDQPQHF
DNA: TGTGCCAGCAGTCCAAGACAGGGTCGGGATCAGCCCCAGCATTTT

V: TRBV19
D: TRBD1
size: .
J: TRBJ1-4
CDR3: CASSTDRASNEKLFF
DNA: TGTGCCAGTAGTACCGACAGGGCTTCTAATGAAAAACTGTTTTTT

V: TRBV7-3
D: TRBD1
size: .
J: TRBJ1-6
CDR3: CASSSGGVSSPLHF
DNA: TGTGCCAGCAGTTCAGGGGGAGTAAGCTCACCCCTCCACTTT

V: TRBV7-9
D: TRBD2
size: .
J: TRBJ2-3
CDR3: CASSGSGTRYDTQYF
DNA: TGTGCCAGCAGCGGCTCCGGGACTAGATATGATACGCAGTATTTT

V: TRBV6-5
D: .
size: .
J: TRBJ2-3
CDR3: CASTDIDTQYF
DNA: TGTGCCAGCACGGATATAGATACGCAGTATTTT

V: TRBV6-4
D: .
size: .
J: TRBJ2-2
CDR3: CASSEIAGNTGELFF
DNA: TGTGCCAGCAGTGAGATTGCCGGGAACACCGGGGAGCTGTTTTTT

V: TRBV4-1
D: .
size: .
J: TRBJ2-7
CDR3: CASSHDGGYEQYF
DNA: TGCGCCAGCAGCCATGACGGGGGTTACGAGCAGTACTTC

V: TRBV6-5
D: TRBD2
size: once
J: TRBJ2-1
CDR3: CASREGLAGLYEQFF
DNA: TGTGCCAGCAGGGAGGGACTAGCGGGGCTCTATGAGCAGTTCTTC

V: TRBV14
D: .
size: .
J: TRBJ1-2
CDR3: CASSQVSDYGYTF
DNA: TGTGCCAGCAGCCAAGTATCAGACTATGGCTACACCTTC

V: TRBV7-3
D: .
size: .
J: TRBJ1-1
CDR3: CASSLNKGVTEAFF
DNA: TGTGCCAGCAGCTTAAATAAGGGTGTCACTGAAGCTTTCTTT